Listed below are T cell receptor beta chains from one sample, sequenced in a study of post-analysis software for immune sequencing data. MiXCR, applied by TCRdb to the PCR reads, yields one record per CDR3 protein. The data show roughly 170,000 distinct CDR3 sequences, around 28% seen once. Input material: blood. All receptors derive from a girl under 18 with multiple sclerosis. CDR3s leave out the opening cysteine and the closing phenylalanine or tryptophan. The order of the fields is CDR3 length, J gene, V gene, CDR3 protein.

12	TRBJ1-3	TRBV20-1	SARPDTGGNTIY
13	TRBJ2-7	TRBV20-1	SARDRDSPAYEQY
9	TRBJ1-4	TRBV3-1	ASSQSEKLF
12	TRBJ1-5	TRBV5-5	ASSRTQSNQPQH
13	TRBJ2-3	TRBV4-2	ASSQRGSSTDTQY
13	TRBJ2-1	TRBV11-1	ASSFAAETYNEQF
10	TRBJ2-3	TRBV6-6	ASSPGLDIRY
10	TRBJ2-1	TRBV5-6	ASSLGGSEQF
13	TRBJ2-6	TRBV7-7	ASSLGEGGANVLT
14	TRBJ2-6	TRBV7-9	ASSFHRYSGANVLT
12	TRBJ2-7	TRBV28	ASRGTGISYEQY
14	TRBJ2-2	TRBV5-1	ASSSPTGPLTGELF
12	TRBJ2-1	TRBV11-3	ASSSRDHHNEQF
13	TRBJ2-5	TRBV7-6	ASSLALRRQETQY
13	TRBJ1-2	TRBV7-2	ASTSSQRTGYGYT
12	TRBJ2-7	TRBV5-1	ASSFYWTGDEQY
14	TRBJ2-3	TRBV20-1	SARGLGSASTDTQY
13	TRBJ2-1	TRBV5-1	ASSLAVQGLNEQF
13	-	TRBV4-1	ASSQSPADYYEQY
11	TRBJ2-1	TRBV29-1	SGDSGRGHEQF
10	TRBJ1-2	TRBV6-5	ASGTAGYGYT
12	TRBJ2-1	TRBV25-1	ALSAVPSYNEQF
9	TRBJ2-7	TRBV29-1	SVGNLGEQY
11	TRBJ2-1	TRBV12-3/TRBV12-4	ASSLGGHNEQF
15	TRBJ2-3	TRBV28	ASSFSGLASSTDTQY
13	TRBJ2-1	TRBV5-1	ASSPPASGYNEQF
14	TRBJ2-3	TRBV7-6	ASSLALAGPTDTQY
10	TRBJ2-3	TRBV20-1	SATGTGDTQY
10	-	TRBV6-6	ASKEDLCEQY
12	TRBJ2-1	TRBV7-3	ASSLTGTYNEQF
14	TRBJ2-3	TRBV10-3	AIAKTSGSTTDTQY
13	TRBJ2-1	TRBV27	ASSLQTGVRNEQF
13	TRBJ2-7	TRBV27	ASSPGDRLSYEQY
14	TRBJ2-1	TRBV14	ASSLPGPSSYNEQF
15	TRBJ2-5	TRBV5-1	ASSVGMNIAAQETQY
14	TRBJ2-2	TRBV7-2	ASSSRARILSGELF
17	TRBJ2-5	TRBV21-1	ASSLRRGDRGIIGETQY
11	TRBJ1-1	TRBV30	ARGGTVRTEAF
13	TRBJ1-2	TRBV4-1	ASSQEGGTIYGYT
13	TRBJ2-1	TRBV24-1	ATSDSGAGNNEQF
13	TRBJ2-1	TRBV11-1	ASSSTGGGVETQF
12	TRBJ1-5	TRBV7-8	ASSLGAEYQPQH
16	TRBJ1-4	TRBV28	ASSPPPPRQAGGEKLF
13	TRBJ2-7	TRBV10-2	ASSEIRDSYYEQY
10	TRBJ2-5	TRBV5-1	ASSLEKETQY
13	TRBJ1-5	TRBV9	ASSPRGYGDQPQH
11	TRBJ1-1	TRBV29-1	SLSRVPTTEAF
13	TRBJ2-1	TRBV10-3	AISRDGSSYNEQF
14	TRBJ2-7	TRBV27	ATKPLVAGVRHEQY
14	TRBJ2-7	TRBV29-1	SVEAPAGWSSYEQY
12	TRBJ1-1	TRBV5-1	ASSLETGYTEAF
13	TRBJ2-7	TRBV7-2	ASSLDPGQGYEQY
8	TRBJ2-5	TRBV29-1	SARGGEQY
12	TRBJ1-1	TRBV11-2	ASSRVQGVTEAF
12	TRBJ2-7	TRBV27	ASSLKDRTYEQY